This entry lists 23 T cell receptor beta chains sequenced from one sample in a study of siplizumab effects on memory and regulatory T cells. The protocol was immunoSEQ multiplex PCR, while the TCRdb copy is restricted to in-frame clones and leaves out a portion. The table has about 120,000 clones, roughly 94% seen once. The sample taken for sequencing was non-Treg CD4+ T cells sorted from blood. The source of these receptors is a human donor in good health.

V usage is TRBV29-1 and J usage is TRBJ1-2; 7 bases are a match to TRBD1. Germline assignment: CDR1 SQVTM and CDR2 ANQGSEA. This CDR3 contains 12 residues. The V and J ends lost 7 bases and 2 bases, in that order; junction bases with no gene match: 4. The CDR3 loop reads CSGEQGNYGYTF. CDR3 coding DNA: TGCAGCGGGGAACAGGGGAACTATGGCTACACCTTC.

V gene TRBV5-4 combines with J gene TRBJ1-5; 9 bases fit TRBD1. This CDR3 is built from 15 residues. Germline trimming cut 0 bases from V and 7 bases from J; bases unmatched to any gene: 5. Germline assignment: CDR1 SGHNT and CDR2 YYREEE (reference sequence). The CDR3 coding sequence is TGTGCCAGCAGCTTGGACGGTACAGGGGGCCAGCCCCAGCATTTT. Protein sequence: CASSLDGTGGQPQHF.

CDR3 nucleotide sequence: TGTGCCAGCAGTGTCCTAACCCCTAGGGGCTACACCTTC. Amino acid sequence: CASSVLTPRGYTF. This sequence joins TRBV6-1 and TRBJ1-2; D is unresolved. Germline-derived CDR1 and CDR2 are MNHNS and SASEGT. The CDR3 spans 13 residues. The V gene lost 4 bases and the J gene lost 8 bases, with 14 bases spanning the gap.

V gene TRBV6-5 combines with J gene TRBJ2-3, with unresolved D. Trimming took off 0 bases at V and 0 bases at J, with 7 bases between the two ends. The CDR3 has 15 amino acids. Germline CDR1 MNHEY, CDR2 SVGAGI. As DNA, the CDR3 is TGTGCCAGCAGTTACTCTTGGGTGAGCACAGATACGCAGTATTTT. Translating gives CASSYSWVSTDTQYF.

A remark on this clone: This sample also contains other DNA sequences that code for the same CDR3. The chain has TRBV6-5 and TRBJ2-3; perhaps TRBD2 as D (5 bases). Trimming took 3 bases from V and 3 from J, leaving 10 bases between them. Germline V gene lookup returns CDR1 MNHEY and CDR2 SVGAGI. CDR3 size: 14 residues. This CDR3 reads CASSYSEGTDTQYF. In nucleotides, the CDR3 is TGTGCCAGCAGTTATTCAGAGGGAACAGATACGCAGTATTTT.

The J gene is TRBJ1-1, the V gene TRBV28; weak D call: TRBD1 (6 bases). The CDR3 contains 18 residues. CDR1 and CDR2 (germline): MDHEN, SYDVKM. The V and J ends lost 4 bases and 4 bases respectively, with 25 bases between them. The CDR3 loop is CASSSPRGVGGYGTEAFF. In nucleotides, the CDR3 is TGTGCCAGCAGTTCCCCCCGGGGGGTAGGGGGATATGGCACTGAAGCTTTCTTT.

The V call is TRBV18, the J call TRBJ2-3; D is unclear. This CDR3 spans 15 amino acids. The germline gives CDR1 KGHSH, CDR2 LQKENI. V was trimmed by 2 bases and J by 6 bases, leaving 15 bases between them. The CDR3 region is CASSPVSGLYDTQYF. Here the CDR3 DNA reads TGTGCCAGCTCACCAGTATCTGGGCTATACGATACGCAGTATTTT.

The J gene is TRBJ2-7, the V gene TRBV6-5; possibly TRBD2 for D (6 bases). With 6 bases removed from V and 1 base from J, the gap between germline ends came to 16 bases. The CDR3 loop spans 15 amino acids. From germline, CDR1 is MNHEY and CDR2 SVGAGI. The chain's CDR3 is CASSPGGGLSYEQYF. CDR3 in DNA: TGTGCCAGCAGCCCCGGAGGAGGGTTATCCTACGAGCAGTACTTC.

V is TRBV7-2 and J is TRBJ1-2; 8 bases are a match to TRBD1. Germline trimming cut 4 bases from V and 8 bases from J; bases unmatched to any gene: 12. From germline, CDR1 is SGHTA and CDR2 FQGNSA. The CDR3 is made up of 15 amino acids. CDR3 region: CASSSGQGVGRGYTF. CDR3 coding DNA: TGTGCCAGCAGCTCCGGACAGGGCGTCGGGAGAGGCTACACCTTC.

CDR3 residues: CASSQEYWTGATEAFF. The CDR3 DNA reads as TGCGCCAGCAGCCAAGAATACTGGACAGGGGCCACTGAAGCTTTCTTT. The V call is TRBV4-1, the J call TRBJ1-1; 9 bases are shared with TRBD1. This CDR3 spans 16 amino acids. V dropped 0 bases and J dropped 4; count of bases not matched to a gene: 6. Germline assignment: CDR1 MGHRA and CDR2 YSYEKL.

The chain employs TRBV7-9 and TRBJ2-2, with no clear D. The V gene's germline CDR1 is SEHNR and CDR2 FQNEAQ (reference sequence). The CDR3 covers 12 residues. The ends were cut back, 1 base at V and 4 bases at J, with 1 base in the middle. The CDR3 coding sequence is TGTGCCAGCAGCTTAGTCACCGGGGAGCTGTTTTTT. Amino acid sequence: CASSLVTGELFF.

J is TRBJ1-2 and V is TRBV28, with TRBD1 as a possible D gene (6 bases). The ends were cut back, 6 bases at V and 4 bases at J, with 15 bases in the middle. CDR3 length: 14 residues. Germline CDR1 and CDR2: MDHEN and SYDVKM. DNA for the CDR3: TGTGCCAGCAGCGTCAGGACAGCTGCCTATGGCTACACCTTC. This codes for CASSVRTAAYGYTF.

This clone was observed once. The chain uses TRBV5-1 and TRBJ2-5; no firm D call. Germline loops: CDR1 SGHRS, CDR2 YFSETQ. The CDR3 has 15 residues. Trimming shortened V by 0 bases and J by 0 bases, and 9 bases separated the two germline ends. The CDR3 region has the DNA TGCGCCAGCAGCTTGGCCGTGGGCAACCAAGAGACCCAGTACTTC. This translates into CASSLAVGNQETQYF.

The V gene is TRBV6-1, the J gene TRBJ2-7, with a weak D call TRBD1 (7 bases). Trimming took 4 bases from V and 5 from J, leaving 18 bases between them. The CDR3 contains 15 residues. The germline CDR1 and CDR2 sequences are MNHNS and SASEGT. The CDR3 spells CASSVSGGLWDEQYF. CDR3 nucleotides: TGTGCCAGCAGTGTATCAGGGGGGCTTTGGGACGAGCAGTACTTC.

The gene calls are TRBV30 and TRBJ1-5; tentative D call: TRBD1 (6 bases). The CDR3 covers 13 residues. Looked up from germline, CDR1 is GTSNPN and CDR2 is SVGIG (reference sequence). V was shortened by 5 bases and J by 4 bases, with 12 bases between the two germline ends. The CDR3: CAWSSGVNQPQHF. DNA for the CDR3: TGTGCCTGGTCCTCAGGGGTGAATCAGCCCCAGCATTTT.

The chain has TRBV29-1 and TRBJ1-3, with D unclear. This CDR3 contains 11 residues. V gave up 6 bases and J gave up 0 bases, with 3 bases separating them. Germline lookup yields CDR1 SQVTM and CDR2 ANQGSEA. CDR3 nucleotide sequence: TGCAGCGTGCTCTCTGGAAACACCATATATTTT. It encodes CSVLSGNTIYF.

CDR3 protein: CASSIGPQTAYEQYF. CDR3 bases: TGTGCCAGTAGTATAGGGCCCCAAACCGCCTACGAGCAGTACTTC. The chain links TRBV19 to TRBJ2-7; no firm D call. This CDR3 has 15 residues. Per germline, CDR1 LNHDA and CDR2 SQIVND (reference sequence). V lost 1 base, J lost 2 bases, and 12 bases lay in between.

The gene calls are TRBV7-2 and TRBJ2-7; 8 nucleotides agree with TRBD1. CDR1 is SGHTA and CDR2 is FQGNSA in the germline V gene. This CDR3 has 14 amino acids. Trimming cost V 4 bases and J 1 base; bases outside gene matches: 3. CDR3 in DNA: TGTGCCAGCAGCTGGGGGACAGGTTCCTACGAGCAGTACTTC. It encodes CASSWGTGSYEQYF.

The V call is TRBV6-5, the J call TRBJ1-1; tentative D call: TRBD1 (5 bases). This CDR3 is 15 amino acids long. Germline-derived CDR1 and CDR2 are MNHEY and SVGAGI. Trimming removed 7 bases from V and 0 bases from J, with 15 bases in between. For the CDR3, the DNA is TGTGCCAGCACTAAAGAGGGACGGTTGAACACTGAAGCTTTCTTT. Translating gives CASTKEGRLNTEAFF.

This chain joins TRBV25-1 and TRBJ2-3, with 10 bases aligning to TRBD1. Looked up from germline, CDR1 is MGHDK and CDR2 is SYGVNS. The CDR3 consists of 14 residues. V shed 5 bases and J 4 bases; nucleotides not matched to a gene: 3. The DNA of the CDR3 is TGTGCCAGCAGTCCCGGACAGGGGGCAGATACGCAGTATTTT. Amino acid sequence: CASSPGQGADTQYF.

This chain uses TRBV11-2 with TRBJ2-7, with no clear D. The CDR3 runs 12 residues. V was cut by 2 bases and J by 4 bases, with 6 bases left in between. Looked up from germline, CDR1 is SGHAT and CDR2 is FQNNGV. The CDR3: CASSLLEYEQYF. The CDR3 coding sequence is TGTGCCAGCAGCTTATTGGAGTACGAGCAGTACTTC. The full variable domain, rest sourced from reference TRBV11-2 and TRBJ2-7, is EAGVAQSPRYKIIEKRQSVAFWCNPISGHATLYWYQQILGQGPKLLIQFQNNGVVDDSQLPKDRFSAERLKGVDSTLKIQPAKLEDSAVYLCASSLLEYEQYFGPGTRLTVT.

The gene calls are TRBV9 and TRBJ2-1, with TRBD2 matching 9 bases. After removal of 1 base from V and 4 bases from J, the junction contained 12 bases not matched to a gene. In germline, CDR1 is SGDLS, CDR2 YYNGEE. The CDR3 is made up of 18 amino acids. As DNA, the CDR3 is TGTGCCAGCAGCGTAAAAGGGTCGGCTAGCGGGACGTACAATGAGCAGTTCTTC. Translated, it gives CASSVKGSASGTYNEQFF.

This chain connects TRBV5-1 to TRBJ2-2; a possible D gene is TRBD1 (5 bases). The CDR3 loop spans 13 amino acids. Per germline, CDR1 SGHRS and CDR2 YFSETQ. Deletions cut 5 bases from V and 4 bases from J, with 9 bases between. Here the CDR3 reads CASRPGFTGELFF. CDR3 nucleotides: TGCGCCAGCAGACCAGGGTTCACCGGGGAGCTGTTTTTT. Combining the CDR3 with reference TRBV5-1 and TRBJ2-2 gives the whole variable domain KAGVTQTPRYLIKTRGQQVTLSCSPISGHRSVSWYQQTPGQGLQFLFEYFSETQRNKGNFPGRFSGRQFSNSRSEMNVSTLELGDSALYLCASRPGFTGELFFGEGSRLTVL.